This T cell receptor (beta chain) was observed in a study of cytomegalovirus exposure and HLA in healthy donors (dated by TCRdb to 2016 to 2017). General notes on the study: According to an earlier analysis of a few hundred of the donors, 200 million or so T cells yielded some 110 million unique TCR beta sequences and more than 250 Gb of sequence data. An early release that covered fewer than 800 HLA-typed donors contained around 300 gigabases of sequencing data and 75 million to 100 million unique TCR sequences. Of the roughly 400 genotyped donors, around 81% fell in the genetic ancestry cluster associated with self-reported Caucasian donors. The study aimed to test whether cataloging public T cell receptors could reveal signatures of past pathogen exposure. The T cell repertoires of some 700 subjects were profiled by immunosequencing and related to cytomegalovirus serostatus. Along with the approximately 700-subject first cohort, a separate validation cohort of around 110 different subjects was used. To predict cytomegalovirus infection status, the study brought together high-throughput TCR immunosequencing, statistical association of individual TCRs with disease status, and machine learning. A later analysis re-analyzed previously published TCR beta repertoires from 550 to 700 donors and added high-resolution HLA genotyping to study TCR occurrence patterns. The later analysis used no new phenotypic data to find candidate immune exposures, relying instead on TCR beta sequences and their occurrence across donors. An earlier analysis of 587 of the donors used high-throughput TCR beta sequencing to judge whether each TCR beta V gene segment behaved as functional or pseudogenic. Alongside the repertoire data, information on donor age, sex, ethnicity and CMV serostatus was compiled. In a later genetic analysis, genome-wide SNP genotypes for about 65% of the roughly 700 donors were used, and that subset was treated as a discovery cohort. All discovery cohort repertoires had been generated on a single sequencing platform. Class I and class II HLA loci were covered by the typing at four-digit resolution. Typing coverage varied by locus: roughly 629-630 donors for A, B, C, DRB1 and DQB1; approximately 500 for DQA1; 606 for DPA1; around 450 for DPB1. Because of strong linkage in the cohort, four to six DR-DQ haplotypes were treated as single units for association and clustering. Among 300 to 500 genotyped donors of the cohort, an average of about 240,000 unique TCR beta nucleotide sequences was sequenced per donor, of which about 19% were non-productive.

The paper as a whole reports these results and caveats: The authors suggested that the approach could potentially be generalized to other disease states and immunological phenotypes. In a later analysis, the rate of TCR association differed among HLA loci, with DRB1 alleles having the most associated TCRs and HLA-C alleles having the fewest. A later analysis reported that several top co-occurrence clusters appeared linked to parvovirus B19, influenza, CMV and Epstein-Barr virus. HLA typing was unavailable for some donors at each locus, so association tests used only the typed subset. An earlier analysis of around 600 of the donors showed that most TCR beta V segments appeared in productive rearrangements either about 87% or about 30% of the time, which broadly matched IMGT annotations. Most CMV-associated TCR beta chains appeared to be HLA-restricted in a later analysis, and the HLA associations seemed to be driven largely by CMV exposure. Specific HLA alleles were associated with more than 15,000 TCR beta sequences at a false discovery rate of 0.05 in a later analysis. Linkage disequilibrium might explain the correlated functional status among segregating V segments, but an unknown experimental factor could not be ruled out. In both the original and validation cohorts, the classifier was reported to diagnose cytomegalovirus status with high specificity and sensitivity. The study listed 164 TCR beta chains as associated with cytomegalovirus. A cluster of highly shared sequence variants was judged likely to be a technical artifact of the sequencing pipeline. The earlier analysis of approximately 560 of the donors excluded 15 to 20 rarely observed V segments, including chromosome 9 orphons, because counts were too low. In this cohort, only TCR beta chains were sequenced, and detectable features were limited by the absence of alpha or paired-chain data. A further reported finding was that TCR beta sequences accurately predicted the HLA-A and HLA-B alleles for most subjects in the first cohort. In vitro tests confirmed that a few of the cytomegalovirus-associated TCR beta chains recognize cytomegalovirus antigens. CMV serostatus was the only immune exposure information available for the cohort. Assigning TCR associations to individual alleles was difficult when HLA alleles, especially DR and DQ, strongly co-occurred. A later analysis found that HLA-associated TCR beta chains were more clonally expanded and had lower generation probabilities than equally common non-associated chains. Most TCR sequences were seen in very few donors, while some public TCRs were found in many individuals. A later genetic analysis reported fewer N-insertions in productive TCRs among donors in an Asian-associated ancestry cluster than the approximately 700-donor mean. Presence/absence analyses assumed roughly uniform sequencing depth across donors, an assumption that may not hold. V-gene and J-gene trimming of TCR beta chains was associated with a missense DCLRE1C variant in a later genetic analysis, and the association was replicated in an independent cohort.

Receptors were amplified or captured by the immunoSEQ multiplex PCR assay. For the multiplex PCR, a mixture combining 60 forward primers for TCR Vbeta segments and 13 reverse primers for TCR Jbeta segments was used. A multiplex PCR assay on genomic DNA amplified the CDR3 region of rearranged TCR beta genes. The Illumina HiSeq System was used to sequence the amplified TCR beta libraries as 87-base-pair reads. In the authors' own workflow: Across the 670 or so repertoires, a later analysis counted about 81 million unique TCR beta chains, 9.5 million to 13 million of which were shared by at least two donors. Raw reads were error-corrected and collapsed into unique sequences with a nearest-neighbor algorithm that merged closely related sequences to remove PCR and sequencing errors. Alignment of CDR3 sequences to IMGT reference sequences was used to assign V, D and J gene segments. For a sequence to be retained, a match of at least six nucleotides was required to both a V gene segment and a J gene segment. Rearrangements were called productive when the CDR3 lacked stop codons and stayed in frame with V and J; all others were non-productive. Following IMGT convention, CDR3 was defined as the stretch from the second conserved V-encoded cysteine to the conserved J-encoded phenylalanine. Sequences without an unambiguous match to a single V gene segment were excluded from the earlier analysis of 450 to 650 of the donors. In an earlier analysis of several hundred of the donors, V segments were called functional above 56.7% productive rearrangements and were called segregating when the between-donor standard deviation exceeded 5%. A statistical classification framework was built for diagnosing cytomegalovirus status from the catalog of TCR beta chain sequences. In a later analysis, TCR nucleotide sequences were compared against IMGT/GENE-DB human TR gene sequences so that V and J genes could be assigned. A later analysis assigned CDR3 sequences and most-parsimonious VDJ recombination scenarios with the TCRdist pipeline. In a later analysis, each TCR beta chain was defined by its CDR3 amino acid sequence together with its V-gene family, and reads lacking a unique V-gene family were excluded. To address suspected cross-contamination and a sequencing artifact, a later analysis removed 592 highly shared, low-generation-probability nucleotide sequences. In a later analysis, a clonal expansion index for each public chain was calculated from normalized within-repertoire ranks of inferred template counts. In a later analysis, generation probabilities were computed with a VDJ recombination model fitted to out-of-frame rearrangements, and the resulting probabilities were checked against IGoR. In a later analysis, hypergeometric tests were used to score TCR-TCR, TCR-HLA and TCR-CMV co-occurrence, with a repertoire-size bias correction applied to TCR pairs. False discovery rates were estimated in a later analysis by permuting HLA or CMV assignments 20 times. A later analysis grouped co-occurring TCRs with DBSCAN, adding TCRdist sequence similarity when clustering within HLA-allele-positive subsets. Repertoires with fewer than 30,000 or more than 120,000 public chains, plus five repertoires with anomalous nucleotide sharing, were excluded from co-occurrence clustering. The source is immuneACCESS, and TCRdb retained only in-frame sequences with V and J called. Part of the clones is not carried over; for the studies checked, unresolved V genes explain less than half of this, and the remainder is unexplained. V and J calls and clone size are those listed in that table; D and trimming were worked out from the DNA. The sample has about 170,000 clones on record, almost 80% of them singletons. Of the sample, around 0.96% is held by the ten largest clones.

In regard to this clone: Its target antigen remains unknown. The record has no base qualities; no much larger clone is one base away.

In total, roughly 710 healthy bone marrow donors made up the cohort. At the time of sampling, all cohort members were nominally healthy, though unrecorded immune exposures were likely present. The donor was CMV seropositive and belonged to the group of a few hundred seropositive cohort members. Every donor gave a peripheral blood sample, and the peripheral blood mononuclear cells from that sample were used for TCR beta sequencing. Genomic DNA was extracted from the blood cell samples with the Qiagen DNeasy Blood Extraction Kit. The sequenced sample was PBMCs. This receptor was obtained from a woman aged 50 to 60 in good health and CMV-seropositive.

The DNA is TGTGCCAGCTCACCGGCAGGTAGCACAGATACGCAGTATTTT. It translates as CASSPAGSTDTQYF. The sequence links TRBV18 to TRBJ2-3, with the D segment identity uncertain. V loses 3 bases of germline sequence and J loses 0 bases, and the interval between the two ends is 7 bases. The CDR3, cysteine through phenylalanine, is 14 amino acids long. Of the read, only the CDR3 DNA is kept; its 42 bases are in frame from base 1. According to the germline V gene, CDR1 reads KGHSH and CDR2 reads LQKENI.